This TCR beta chain was recorded in a study of shared clonotypes between healthy human individuals. The donor cohort consisted entirely of Caucasian adults residing in Nashville, Tennessee. In the case of this clone: What it binds is unknown.

TCRdb keeps only in-frame clones here, not all; method: immunoSEQ multiplex PCR. The sample has about 480,000 clones, around 79% seen once. Study-level findings and limits: Clonotype sharing levels among donors were expected to vary with sequencing depth. The sampled material consisted only of blood, and tissue repertoires are likely to differ.

There are 13 residues in the CDR3. Germline CDR1 reads GTSNPN; CDR2 reads SVGIG (reference sequence). Between the trimmed V and J ends, which lost 3 bases and 4 bases, there was a span of 10 bases. The clonotype originates from a woman aged 40 to 50 in good health. Some clones in this sample may be carry-over from other donors' samples. The sequencing sample was made of PBMCs. The gene calls are TRBV30 and TRBJ1-5, with D perhaps TRBD1 (6 bases). The CDR3, as DNA: TGTGCCTGGAGCGGACAGTTAAATCAGCCCCAGCATTTT. Protein product: CAWSGQLNQPQHF.